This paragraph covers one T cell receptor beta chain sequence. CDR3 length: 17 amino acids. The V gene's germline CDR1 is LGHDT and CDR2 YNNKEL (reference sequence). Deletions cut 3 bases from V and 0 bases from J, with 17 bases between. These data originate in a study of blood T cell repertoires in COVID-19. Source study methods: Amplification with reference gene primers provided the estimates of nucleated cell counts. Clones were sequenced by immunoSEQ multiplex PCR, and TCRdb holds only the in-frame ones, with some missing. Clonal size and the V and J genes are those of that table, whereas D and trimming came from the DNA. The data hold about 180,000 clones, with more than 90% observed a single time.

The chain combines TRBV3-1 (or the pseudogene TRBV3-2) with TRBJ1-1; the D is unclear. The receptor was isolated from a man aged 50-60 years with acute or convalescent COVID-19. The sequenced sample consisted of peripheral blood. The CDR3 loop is CASSHSQATGMNTEAFF. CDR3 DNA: TGTGCCAGCAGCCATTCCCAGGCTACCGGGATGAACACTGAAGCTTTCTTT.